What follows is one T cell receptor beta chain and its context. Its target antigen remains unknown. No much larger clonotype is one base removed from it; base qualities were not supplied. Including the terminal cysteine and phenylalanine, the CDR3 comprises 14 residues. The retained sequence is limited to the CDR3, 42 bases, with the frame set at the first base. The trim is 1 base for V and 5 bases for J, with a gap of 8 bases between the germline ends. From a lookup of the germline V gene, CDR1 and CDR2 are MGHRA and YSYEKL. Preparation of the library involved 5' RACE. The sample was run on an Illumina HiSeq 2500. A second PCR of roughly 7 to 11 cycles was performed with a sample-barcoded 5' primer and a J-beta primer mix. A unique molecular identifier was introduced onto each TCR beta cDNA molecule by a template-switch 5' adaptor carrying 12 random nucleotides. At least 2.5 million CDR3-containing paired-end reads were obtained from each sample. First-strand cDNA was synthesized from all RNA with the Mint cDNA synthesis kit, primed by a TRBC-specific oligonucleotide. Following uracil-DNA glycosylase treatment, a first 18-cycle PCR with universal primers M1SS and BC2_uni_R was performed on all cDNA. Under the source paper's analysis protocol: For normalization, 1 million high-quality reads, each with a distinct molecular identifier, were randomly selected from each sample. Reads sharing molecular identifiers were discarded rather than binned into consensus sequences. MiTCR, run with a Q25 quality threshold and the strictest error-elimination algorithm, handled CDR3 identification, clonotype clustering and error correction. A nonparametric unseen species model with Euler transformation was used to estimate a lower bound on total TCR beta diversity. Through fastp at Q25 and MiXCR, TCRdb rebuilt clones from the public reads, retaining in-frame beta chains. Rows are combined by CDR3 protein, so each entry shows the most common genes and DNA. None of the V and J calls come from the authors' own analysis; TCRdb made them. For this sample the table gives about 1.4 million distinct CDR3 sequences, of which 59% were detected only once. The top ten constitute 6.5% to 8.5% of the sample.

The data stem from a study of blood T cells in healthy people across ages (dated by TCRdb to about 2015). At the level of the whole study: In model experiments, roughly one uniquely barcoded TCR beta cDNA molecule per two T cells was captured by template switching. Using deep sequencing normalized with unique cDNA molecular identifiers, the study measured how TCR beta repertoire diversity changes with age. The donors were split into four age groups: young (average approximately 16 years), middle-aged (about 40), aged (about 56) and long-lived (under 90). To avoid experimental bias, donors of different ages were distributed randomly across sequencing lanes. Using the same blood draw, the study looked at two additional independent replicas of 1 million unique cDNA reads for two donors, one aged 18 to 30 and the other aged 80 or older. Broad study findings and their caveats: A strong correlation was found between observed TCR beta diversity and the percentage of naive T cells measured by flow cytometry. Because profiling used bulk unsorted PBMCs, naive and antigen-experienced compartments could not be compared conclusively. Total diversity estimates from one million sequenced T cells were considered lower bounds and underestimates. Compared with the aged group, more naive CD4+ T cells, fewer expanded clones and increased TCR diversity were shown by the long-lived group, suggesting age selection. As age increased, observed TCR beta diversity per million T cells dropped in a roughly linear way, and a significant reduction was already evident by age roughly 36. Because the CMV infection status of the donors was unknown, age-related changes in expanded clonotypes may potentially have been confounded.

The donors were 40 or so Caucasian individuals from Russia, aged 6 to 90 years, who were systemically healthy. Each donor gave roughly 11 milliliters of peripheral blood, drawn into EDTA-treated Vacutainer tubes. PBMCs were isolated by Ficoll-Paque density-gradient centrifugation, with at least 6.5 million obtained per sample. Trizol reagent was used to extract total RNA from PBMCs, with at least 5.5 micrograms per sample. For every donor, flow cytometry on a PBMC aliquot measured the percentage of naive CD45RAhigh/CD27high T cells. Sequenced input: blood. The chain is made from TRBV4-1 and TRBJ1-4, with the D gene uncertain. The clonotype was recovered from a man aged 18 to 30 in good health. The sequence in DNA is TGCGCCAGCAGCCAAGGGGCCTTAAATGAAAAACTGTTTTTT. Translation gives CASSQGALNEKLFF.